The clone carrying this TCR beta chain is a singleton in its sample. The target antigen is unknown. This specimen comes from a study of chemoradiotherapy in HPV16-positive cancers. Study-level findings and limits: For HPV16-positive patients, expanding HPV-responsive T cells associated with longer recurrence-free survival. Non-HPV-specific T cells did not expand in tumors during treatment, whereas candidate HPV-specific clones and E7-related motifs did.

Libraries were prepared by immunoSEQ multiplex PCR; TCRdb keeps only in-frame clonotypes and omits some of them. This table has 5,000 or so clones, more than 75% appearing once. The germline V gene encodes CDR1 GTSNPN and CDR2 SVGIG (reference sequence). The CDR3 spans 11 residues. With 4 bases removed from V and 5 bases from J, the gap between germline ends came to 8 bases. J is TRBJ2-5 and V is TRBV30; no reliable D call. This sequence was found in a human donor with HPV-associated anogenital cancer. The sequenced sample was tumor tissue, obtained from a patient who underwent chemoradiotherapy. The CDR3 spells CAWNRRETQYF. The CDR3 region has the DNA TGTGCCTGGAACCGTCGGGAGACCCAGTACTTC.